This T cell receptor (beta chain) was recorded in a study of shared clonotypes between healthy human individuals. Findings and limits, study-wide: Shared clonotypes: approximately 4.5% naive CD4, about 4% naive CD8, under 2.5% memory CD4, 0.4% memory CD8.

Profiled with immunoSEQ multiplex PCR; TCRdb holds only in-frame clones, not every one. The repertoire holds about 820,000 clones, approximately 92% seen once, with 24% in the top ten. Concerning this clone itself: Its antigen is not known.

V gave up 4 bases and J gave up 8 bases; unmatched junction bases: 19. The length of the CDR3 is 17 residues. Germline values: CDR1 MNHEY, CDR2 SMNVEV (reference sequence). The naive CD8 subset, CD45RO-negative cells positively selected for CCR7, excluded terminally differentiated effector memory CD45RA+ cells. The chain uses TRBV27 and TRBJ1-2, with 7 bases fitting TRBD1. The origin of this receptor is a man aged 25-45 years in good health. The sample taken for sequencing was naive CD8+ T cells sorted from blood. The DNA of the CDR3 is TGTGCCAGCAGTTCCGGGGGACAGAGCGGCCTTATAGGAGGCTACACCTTC. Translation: CASSSGGQSGLIGGYTF.